The next 23 T cell receptor beta chains were all read from a single sample in a study of OX40 agonist ivuxolimab in advanced cancers. Sequenced by immunoSEQ multiplex PCR; TCRdb stores in-frame clones only, minus some. The data show 35,000 to 40,000 clones, with around 82% seen just once and about 7.6% held by the top ten. The material sequenced was CD4+ or CD8+ T cells sorted from blood, taken in a trial of the OX40 agonist ivuxolimab. The receptor set was obtained from an adult with an advanced solid tumor such as melanoma, head and neck, liver or kidney cancer.

The chain joins TRBV9 to TRBJ1-1; the D gene is possibly TRBD1 (5 bases). Per the germline V gene, CDR1 is SGDLS and CDR2 is YYNGEE. This CDR3 is 15 amino acids long. Trimming took 3 bases from V and 7 from J, leaving 19 bases between them. CDR3 nucleotide sequence: TGTGCCAGCAGCGGCCGGTCGACGCACCAGGGTGAAGCTTTCTTT. It translates to CASSGRSTHQGEAFF.

The chain joins TRBV13 to TRBJ2-7; 10 bases fit TRBD1. Looked up from germline, CDR1 is PRHDT and CDR2 is FYEKMQ (reference sequence). This CDR3 is 14 amino acids long. Unmatched junction bases numbered 5, after V lost 3 bases and J lost 6 bases. The CDR3 reads CASSFGTGVGEQYF. The CDR3 DNA reads as TGTGCCAGCAGCTTTGGGACAGGGGTTGGCGAGCAGTACTTC.

The chain employs TRBV19 and TRBJ1-1, with D perhaps matching TRBD1 (5 bases). Trimming removed 7 bases from V and 3 bases from J, with 18 bases in between. This CDR3 has 15 residues. The germline V gene has CDR1 LNHDA and CDR2 SQIVND (reference sequence). The CDR3 DNA follows: TGTGCCAGTATCGGATCGGGGGGGTTGGACACTGAAGCTTTCTTT. This encodes CASIGSGGLDTEAFF. The variable domain in full, completed from reference TRBV19 and TRBJ1-1, reads DGGITQSPKYLFRKEGQNVTLSCEQNLNHDAMYWYRQDPGQGLRLIYYSQIVNDFQKGDIAEGYSVSREKKESFPLTVTSAQKNPTAFYLCASIGSGGLDTEAFFGQGTRLTVV.

The chain employs TRBV4-3 and TRBJ2-5, with 7 bases that match TRBD1. The CDR3 consists of 16 residues. Germline V gene lookup returns CDR1 LGHNA and CDR2 YSLEER. The junction had 6 bases not matched to a gene; V was cut back by 1 base and J by 1 base. CDR3 bases: TGCGCCAGCAGCCAAGCCCCGACAGGGCTCCAAGAGACCCAGTACTTC. It codes for CASSQAPTGLQETQYF.

The count of this clone is one. The chain joins TRBV5-4 to TRBJ1-4; D is unclear. The CDR3 runs 17 residues. Trimming left V 3 bases short and J 4 bases short, with 19 bases between. Germline CDR1 and CDR2: SGHNT and YYREEE (reference sequence). The CDR3 DNA is TGTGCCAGCAGCTCTTGGCTATCCCGAGGCGGTAATGAAAAACTGTTTTTT. This sequence encodes CASSSWLSRGGNEKLFF.

The gene calls are TRBV7-9 and TRBJ2-1; no firm D call. The germline V gene has CDR1 SEHNR and CDR2 FQNEAQ (reference sequence). This CDR3 has 16 amino acids. Trimming left V 5 bases short and J 9 bases short, with 23 bases between. CDR3 in amino acids: CASSPFVGYDEGEQFF. The CDR3 DNA is TGTGCCAGCAGCCCCTTCGTGGGCTATGACGAAGGTGAGCAGTTCTTC.

This chain joins TRBV4-1 and TRBJ1-5; D is uncertain. Per the germline V gene, CDR1 is MGHRA and CDR2 is YSYEKL. The CDR3 has 14 amino acids. With 1 base removed from V and 5 bases from J, the gap between germline ends came to 9 bases. The CDR3 protein is CASSQGVVDQPQHF. CDR3 coding DNA: TGCGCCAGCAGCCAAGGTGTCGTGGATCAGCCCCAGCATTTT.

This sequence joins TRBV5-1 and TRBJ2-4, with D unresolved. The V and J ends lost 2 bases and 0 bases respectively, with 6 bases between them. CDR3 size: 14 residues. The V gene's germline CDR1 is SGHRS and CDR2 YFSETQ. This CDR3 is CASSLTLAKNIQYF. The CDR3 coding sequence is TGCGCCAGCAGCTTAACCCTAGCCAAAAACATTCAGTACTTC.

DNA of the CDR3: TGTGCCAGCAACCTGGGGATCTCCTACGAGCAGTACTTC. This codes for CASNLGISYEQYF. This chain connects TRBV6-1 to TRBJ2-7; no clear D. The CDR3 has 13 residues. CDR1 and CDR2 (germline): MNHNS, SASEGT. Between the trimmed V and J ends, which lost 7 bases and 0 bases, there was a span of 10 bases.

The chain carries TRBV5-5 and TRBJ1-6; D is unclear. The CDR3 length is 14 residues. Germline assignment: CDR1 SGHKS and CDR2 YYEKEE (reference sequence). Trimming left V 2 bases short and J 7 bases short, with 10 bases between. The CDR3 sequence is CASSFQDRNSPLHF. The CDR3 DNA is TGTGCCAGCAGCTTCCAGGATAGGAATTCACCCCTCCACTTT.

The chain employs TRBV28 and TRBJ2-5, with 10 bases matching TRBD1. Losses at the gene ends were 6 bases for V and 2 bases for J; bases not matched to a gene: 9. Looked up from germline, CDR1 is MDHEN and CDR2 is SYDVKM. This CDR3 is 16 amino acids long. Written as DNA, the CDR3 is TGTGCCAGCAGATCCCCCGGGACAGGGGCGCAAGAGACCCAGTACTTC. This codes for CASRSPGTGAQETQYF.

This rearrangement joins TRBV6-1 to TRBJ1-1, with TRBD1 as a possible D gene (5 bases). V lost 5 bases to trimming and J lost 1 base, with 11 bases between them. The CDR3 loop spans 14 amino acids. CDR1 is MNHNS and CDR2 is SASEGT in the germline V gene. Here the CDR3 DNA reads TGTGCCAGCAGTCCCCTAAGGGGGAACACTGAAGCTTTCTTT. It codes for CASSPLRGNTEAFF.

The chain's CDR3 is CASSQGQGTFYEQYF. The CDR3 nucleotides are TGTGCCAGCAGCCAGGGACAGGGGACCTTCTACGAGCAGTACTTC. V gene TRBV11-2 combines with J gene TRBJ2-7; 10 nucleotides line up with TRBD1. This CDR3 is built from 15 residues. Germline V lookup: CDR1 SGHAT, CDR2 FQNNGV. V lost 5 bases, J lost 3 bases, and 7 bases stayed unmatched.

V is TRBV7-8 and J is TRBJ1-5; possible D gene TRBD1, 6 bases. Germline CDR1 and CDR2: SGHVS and FQNEAQ. V dropped 5 bases and J dropped 6 bases, with 23 bases sitting between them. This CDR3 has 17 amino acids. In DNA, the CDR3 is TGTGCCAGCAGCGGGAGCCCTGAGGGGGACGGGAGTCAGCCCCAGCATTTT. Encoded protein: CASSGSPEGDGSQPQHF.

In its sample, this clone was seen a few times. The chain employs TRBV7-9 and TRBJ1-1, with 7 positions matching TRBD1. Germline trimming cut 4 bases from V and 4 bases from J; bases unmatched to any gene: 9. The CDR3 totals 15 residues. CDR1 SEHNR and CDR2 FQNEAQ come from the germline V gene (reference sequence). In DNA form, the CDR3 reads TGTGCCAGCAGCTCGGCGGGCTCAGGGGGCACTGAAGCTTTCTTT. Its translation: CASSSAGSGGTEAFF.

V and J are TRBV7-6 and TRBJ1-2, with D possibly being TRBD1 (5 bases). The germline gives CDR1 SGHVS, CDR2 FNYEAQ. The length of the CDR3 is 16 residues. Trimming removed 0 bases at V and 7 bases at J, with 18 bases between. The CDR3 reads CASSLAGGTPYRGYTF. The CDR3 DNA follows: TGTGCCAGCAGCTTAGCGGGGGGGACGCCGTACCGTGGCTACACCTTC.

This clone appeared a single time. The rearrangement uses TRBV7-9 and TRBJ1-1; TRBD1 is a possible D gene (5 bases). Trimming took 6 bases from V and 0 from J, leaving 8 bases between them. The germline gives CDR1 SEHNR, CDR2 FQNEAQ (reference sequence). The CDR3 spans 13 residues. The CDR3 reads CASSGALNTEAFF. The CDR3 region has the DNA TGTGCCAGCAGTGGGGCTTTGAACACTGAAGCTTTCTTT.

The chain uses TRBV30 and TRBJ2-5, with 9 bases that match TRBD2. The CDR3 spans 16 residues. J gave up 7 bases and V 1 base, and 13 bases lay outside the gene matches. Germline CDR1 is GTSNPN and CDR2 is SVGIG (reference sequence). In DNA, the CDR3 is TGTGCCTGGAGTGAGGGGAGGGGACTAGCAGTGGGGACCCAGTACTTC. Translation gives CAWSEGRGLAVGTQYF.

This clone was recorded a few times. The V gene is TRBV30, the J gene TRBJ1-4, with D perhaps matching TRBD1 (6 bases). CDR3 length equals 14 residues. Trimming cost V 4 bases and J 3 bases, with 12 bases left between them. Germline V gives CDR1 GTSNPN, CDR2 SVGIG (reference sequence). The chain's CDR3 is CAWTVGGANEKLFF. The CDR3 nucleotides are TGTGCCTGGACCGTAGGGGGTGCTAATGAAAAACTGTTTTTT.

The rearrangement links TRBV5-4 to TRBJ2-5; tentatively, D is TRBD1 (6 bases). The J call may be in error: the DNA end matches TRBJ2-7 better. The CDR3 is made up of 15 amino acids. Germline-derived CDR1 and CDR2 are SGHNT and YYREEE (reference sequence). CDR3 in amino acids: CASSLGGTLSYEQYF. As DNA, the CDR3 is TGTGCCAGCAGCTTGGGTGGGACACTCTCCTACGAGCAGTACTTC.

V is TRBV29-1 and J is TRBJ1-2; TRBD1 might be the D (6 bases). The CDR3 is made up of 14 amino acids. Deletions cut 3 bases from V and 3 bases from J, with 14 bases between. Germline CDR1 is SQVTM and CDR2 is ANQGSEA. CDR3 sequence reads: CSVENRAADYGYTF. The CDR3 coding sequence is TGCAGCGTTGAGAACAGGGCCGCCGACTATGGCTACACCTTC.

The chain combines TRBV7-2 with TRBJ2-1, with D possibly being TRBD1 or TRBD2 (5 bases each). There are 18 residues in the CDR3. V dropped 3 bases and J dropped 2 bases, with 20 bases sitting between them. Per germline, CDR1 SGHTA and CDR2 FQGNSA. The DNA of the CDR3 is TGTGCCAGCAGCTTCGCCATACTAGGGGTGGGGGCCTACAATGAGCAGTTCTTC. Protein sequence: CASSFAILGVGAYNEQFF.

J is TRBJ2-1 and V is TRBV7-2; D not resolved. CDR3 length: 13 amino acids. Trimming removed 5 bases at V and 8 bases at J, with 13 bases between. Germline assignment: CDR1 SGHTA and CDR2 FQGNSA. The CDR3 here is CASSRPGTDEQFF. The CDR3 DNA is TGTGCCAGCAGCCGACCGGGTACGGATGAGCAGTTCTTC. Drawing the rest from reference TRBV7-2 and TRBJ2-1, the complete variable domain is GAGVSQSPSNKVTEKGKDVELRCDPISGHTALYWYRQSLGQGLEFLIYFQGNSAPDKSGLPSDRFSAERTGGSVSTLTIQRTQQEDSAVYLCASSRPGTDEQFFGPGTRLTVL.